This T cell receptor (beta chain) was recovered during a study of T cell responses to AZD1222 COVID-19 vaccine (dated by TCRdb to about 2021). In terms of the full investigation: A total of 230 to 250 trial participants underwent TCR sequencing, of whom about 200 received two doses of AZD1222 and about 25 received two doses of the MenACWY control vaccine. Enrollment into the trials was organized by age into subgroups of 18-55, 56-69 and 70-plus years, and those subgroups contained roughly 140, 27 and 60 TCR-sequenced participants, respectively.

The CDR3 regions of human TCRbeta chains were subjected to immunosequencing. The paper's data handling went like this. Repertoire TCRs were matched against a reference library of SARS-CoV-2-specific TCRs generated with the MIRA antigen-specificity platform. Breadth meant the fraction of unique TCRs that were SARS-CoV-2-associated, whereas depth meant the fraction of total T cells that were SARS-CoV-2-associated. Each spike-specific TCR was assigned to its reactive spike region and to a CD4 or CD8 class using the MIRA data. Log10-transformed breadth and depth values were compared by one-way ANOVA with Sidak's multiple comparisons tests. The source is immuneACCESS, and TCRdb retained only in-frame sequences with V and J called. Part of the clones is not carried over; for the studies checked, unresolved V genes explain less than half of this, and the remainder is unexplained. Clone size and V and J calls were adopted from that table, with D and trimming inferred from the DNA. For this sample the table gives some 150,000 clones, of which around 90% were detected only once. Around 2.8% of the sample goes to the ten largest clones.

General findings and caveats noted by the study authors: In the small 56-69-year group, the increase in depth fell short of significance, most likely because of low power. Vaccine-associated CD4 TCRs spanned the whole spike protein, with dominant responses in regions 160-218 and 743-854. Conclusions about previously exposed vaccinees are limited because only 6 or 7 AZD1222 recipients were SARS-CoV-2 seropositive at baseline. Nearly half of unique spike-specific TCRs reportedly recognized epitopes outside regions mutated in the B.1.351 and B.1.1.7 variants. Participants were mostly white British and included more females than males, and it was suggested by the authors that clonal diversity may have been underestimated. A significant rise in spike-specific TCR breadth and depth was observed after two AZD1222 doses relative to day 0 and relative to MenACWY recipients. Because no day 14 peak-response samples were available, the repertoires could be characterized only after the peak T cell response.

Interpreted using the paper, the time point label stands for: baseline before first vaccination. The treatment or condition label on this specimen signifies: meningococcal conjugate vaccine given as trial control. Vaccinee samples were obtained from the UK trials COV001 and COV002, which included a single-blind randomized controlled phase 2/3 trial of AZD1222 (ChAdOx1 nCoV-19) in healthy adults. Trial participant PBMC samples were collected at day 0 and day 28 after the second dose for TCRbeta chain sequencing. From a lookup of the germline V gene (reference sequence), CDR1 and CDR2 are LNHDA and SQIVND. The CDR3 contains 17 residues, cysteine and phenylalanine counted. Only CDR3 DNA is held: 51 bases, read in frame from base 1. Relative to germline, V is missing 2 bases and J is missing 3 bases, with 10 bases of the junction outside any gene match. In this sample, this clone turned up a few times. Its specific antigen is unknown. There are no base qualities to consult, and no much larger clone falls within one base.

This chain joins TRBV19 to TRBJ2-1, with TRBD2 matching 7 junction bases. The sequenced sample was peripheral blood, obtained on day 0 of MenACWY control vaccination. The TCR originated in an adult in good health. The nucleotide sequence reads TGTGCCAGTAGTATAAAATCTAGCGGAGCCAGCTACAATGAGCAGTTCTTC. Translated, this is CASSIKSSGASYNEQFF.